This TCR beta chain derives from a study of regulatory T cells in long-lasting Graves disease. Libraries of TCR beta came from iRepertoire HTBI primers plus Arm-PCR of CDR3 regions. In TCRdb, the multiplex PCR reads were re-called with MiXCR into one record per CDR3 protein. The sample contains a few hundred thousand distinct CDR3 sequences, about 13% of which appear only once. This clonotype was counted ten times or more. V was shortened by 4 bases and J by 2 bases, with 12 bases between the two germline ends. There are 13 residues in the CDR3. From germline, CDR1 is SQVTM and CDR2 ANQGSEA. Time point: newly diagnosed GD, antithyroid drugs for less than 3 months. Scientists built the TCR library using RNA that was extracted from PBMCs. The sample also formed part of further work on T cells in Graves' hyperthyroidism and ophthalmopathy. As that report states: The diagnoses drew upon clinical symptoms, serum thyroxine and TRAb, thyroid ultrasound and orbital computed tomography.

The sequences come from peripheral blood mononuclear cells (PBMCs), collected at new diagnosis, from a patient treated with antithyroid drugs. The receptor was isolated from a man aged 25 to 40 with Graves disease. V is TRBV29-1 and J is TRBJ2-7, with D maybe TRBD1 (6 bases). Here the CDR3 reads CSVGTGNAYEQYF. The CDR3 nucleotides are TGCAGCGTTGGTACAGGGAATGCCTACGAGCAGTACTTC.